The 21 T cell receptor beta chains presented below share a single source sample, sequenced in a study of CD8 T cells in Susac syndrome (dated by TCRdb to between 2018 and 2021). Libraries were constructed by the immunoSEQ multiplex PCR assay. RNA was extracted using the RNeasy kit, and 0.5 to 1 microgram was reverse transcribed with random hexamers. Through fastp at Q25 and MiXCR, TCRdb rebuilt clones from the public reads, retaining in-frame beta chains. All rows with the same CDR3 protein become a single entry with the most common DNA and genes. The sample contains about 240,000 distinct CDR3 sequences, almost 97% of them found a single time. Under 0.12% of the sample goes to the ten largest clones. What was sequenced was CD4+ T cells from PBMCs. These receptors originate from a human donor with Susac syndrome.

The chain carries TRBV7-2 and TRBJ2-1; 12 nucleotides align to TRBD2. Germline CDR1 is SGHTA and CDR2 is FQGNSA. V was pared by 1 base and J by 7 bases, with 8 bases of the junction left unmatched. The CDR3 extends over 17 amino acids. The CDR3 protein is CASSLVSSGRALNEQFF. The CDR3 bases are TGTGCCAGCAGCTTAGTCTCTAGCGGGAGGGCGTTAAATGAGCAGTTCTTC.

The chain uses TRBV28 and TRBJ1-2; no definite D call. Germline CDR1 and CDR2: MDHEN and SYDVKM. The CDR3 loop spans 14 amino acids. Trimming shortened V by 0 bases and J by 0 bases, and 5 bases separated the two germline ends. The CDR3 here is CASSLWMANYGYTF. Written as DNA, the CDR3 is TGTGCCAGCAGTTTATGGATGGCTAACTATGGCTACACCTTC.

This clonotype occurred once. The chain recombines TRBV7-9 with TRBJ1-1, with 7 bases identical to TRBD1. Looked up from germline, CDR1 is SEHNR and CDR2 is FQNEAQ (reference sequence). V was clipped by 5 bases and J by 3 bases; unmatched bases: 6. The length of the CDR3 is 14 residues. The CDR3 DNA follows: TGTGCCAGCAGCCTTGGGACAGTGGACACTGAAGCTTTCTTT. Protein: CASSLGTVDTEAFF.

This sequence joins TRBV7-3 and TRBJ2-2; no firm D call. The V gene's germline CDR1 is SGHTA and CDR2 FQGTGA. With 2 bases removed from V and 6 bases from J, the gap between germline ends came to 16 bases. The CDR3 is 16 amino acids. The CDR3 DNA sequence: TGTGCCAGCAGCTTAGGGCCAAACCTTTGGGCCGGGGAGCTGTTTTTT. As protein: CASSLGPNLWAGELFF.

In this sample, this clonotype turned up once. The V and J genes are TRBV20-1 and TRBJ2-3; the match to TRBD2 covers 8 bases. The CDR3 is made up of 15 amino acids. Trimming removed 3 bases from V and 1 base from J; junction bases left unmatched: 6. Germline loops: CDR1 DFQATT, CDR2 SNEGSKA (reference sequence). CDR3 coding DNA: TGCAGTGCTAGTCCCCCTAGCGGGCGCACAGATACGCAGTATTTT. Translated: CSASPPSGRTDTQYF.

The V and J genes are TRBV21-1 and TRBJ2-7; the D call in the table, TRBD2, was not verified against the DNA. TRBV21-1 is a documented pseudogene. The CDR3 covers 17 residues. The CDR3 spells CASSKMYPGLPSYEQYF. For the CDR3, the DNA is TGTGCCAGCAGCAAAATGTATCCGGGACTACCTTCCTACGAGCAGTACTTC.

This clonotype was seen just once. The rearrangement joins TRBV5-6 to TRBJ2-2; D gene ambiguous. V lost 4 bases and J lost 11, with 9 bases in between. Per the germline V gene, CDR1 is SGHDT and CDR2 is YYEEEE. CDR3 size: 11 residues. This CDR3 reads CASSREIELFF. The CDR3 nucleotides are TGTGCCAGCAGCCGAGAGATAGAGCTGTTTTTT.

V is TRBV11-2 and J is TRBJ2-3, with a weak D call TRBD1 (6 bases). In germline, CDR1 is SGHAT, CDR2 FQNNGV. The CDR3 consists of 13 residues. V gave up 5 bases and J gave up 2 bases, with 8 bases separating them. The CDR3 DNA reads TGTGCCAGCAGCAGGGGGAACACAGATACGCAGTATTTT. Translating it yields CASSRGNTDTQYF.

DNA for the CDR3: TGTGCCAGTAGTGCCCGAGGGGCGGGAGCCACAGATACGCAGTATTTT. It encodes CASSARGAGATDTQYF. This sequence joins TRBV19 and TRBJ2-3, with 7 bases aligning to TRBD2. CDR1 and CDR2 from the germline V gene are LNHDA and SQIVND (reference sequence). After removal of 5 bases from V and 2 bases from J, the junction contained 10 bases not matched to a gene. The CDR3 is made up of 16 amino acids. The variable domain in full, with the rest retrieved from reference TRBV19 and TRBJ2-3, is DGGITQSPKYLFRKEGQNVTLSCEQNLNHDAMYWYRQDPGQGLRLIYYSQIVNDFQKGDIAEGYSVSREKKESFPLTVTSAQKNPTAFYLCASSARGAGATDTQYFGPGTRLTVL.

This clonotype was seen a single time. This rearrangement joins TRBV30 to TRBJ1-5; unclear D gene. Germline CDR1 and CDR2: GTSNPN and SVGIG (reference sequence). The ends were cut back, 1 base at V and 0 bases at J, with 4 bases in the middle. There are 13 residues in the CDR3. The CDR3 protein is CAWSGHSNQPQHF. CDR3 DNA sequence: TGTGCCTGGAGTGGCCATAGCAATCAGCCCCAGCATTTT.

This chain links TRBV27 with TRBJ2-7, with a weak D call TRBD2 (5 bases). The CDR3 extends over 14 amino acids. The germline V gene has CDR1 MNHEY and CDR2 SMNVEV (reference sequence). V was pared by 9 bases and J by 3 bases, with 18 bases between. The CDR3 region is CASSYRLEGYEQYF. The CDR3 nucleotides are TGTGCCAGTTCTTACCGGTTAGAGGGCTACGAGCAGTACTTC.

The chain employs TRBV6-5 and TRBJ2-5, with 8 nucleotides matching TRBD2. There are 15 residues in the CDR3. Trimming cost V 7 bases and J 4 bases; bases outside gene matches: 11. Germline CDR1 is MNHEY and CDR2 is SVGAGI. In DNA, the CDR3 is TGTGCCAGCACCCCGGGGGGGGCTGGAGGAGAGACCCAGTACTTC. This codes for CASTPGGAGGETQYF.

The chain is built from TRBV6-1 and TRBJ1-2; no reliable D call. The CDR3 is made up of 15 amino acids. CDR1 and CDR2 (germline): MNHNS, SASEGT. Between the trimmed V and J ends, which lost 4 bases and 4 bases, there was a span of 16 bases. The chain's CDR3 is CASSGGVGNSYGYTF. CDR3 bases: TGTGCCAGCAGTGGAGGTGTCGGTAACTCCTATGGCTACACCTTC.

This clonotype was seen a single time. The CDR3 here is CASSLQGPYQPQHF. The DNA for the CDR3 is TGTGCCAGCAGTCTACAGGGGCCCTATCAGCCCCAGCATTTT. The chain carries TRBV6-2 or TRBV6-3 and TRBJ1-5; 7 bases agree with TRBD1. Germline-derived CDR1 and CDR2 are MNHEY and SVGEGT. Trimming at V came to 5 bases and at J to 5 bases, leaving 6 bases not matched to a gene. The CDR3 consists of 14 residues.

The CDR3 region has the DNA TGCAGTGCTAGCTCGGGACAGTGGAATCAGCCCCAGCATTTT. Encoded protein: CSASSGQWNQPQHF. The chain links TRBV20-1 to TRBJ1-5; 7 bases line up with TRBD1. The germline CDR1 and CDR2 sequences are DFQATT and SNEGSKA (reference sequence). The CDR3 has 14 amino acids. The V segment lost 3 bases and the J segment 4 bases; nucleotides outside the gene matches: 6.

This chain joins TRBV7-3 and TRBJ1-1, with TRBD1 identical over 11 bases. Germline-derived CDR1 and CDR2 are SGHTA and FQGTGA. The CDR3 consists of 13 residues. The ends lost 5 bases at V and 11 bases at J; junction bases unmatched: 7. The DNA of the CDR3 is TGTGCCAGCAGCCCGGACAGGGGGCGTCGGGCTTTCTTT. Translated: CASSPDRGRRAFF.

The chain recombines TRBV19 with TRBJ2-1; TRBD2 aligns across 10 bases. With V trimmed by 3 bases and J by 1 base, 6 bases remained unmatched. Per the germline V gene, CDR1 is LNHDA and CDR2 is SQIVND (reference sequence). The CDR3 is 17 residues long. The CDR3 region is CASSISGSGRSYNEQFF. The CDR3 bases are TGTGCCAGTAGTATTAGCGGTAGCGGGAGGTCCTACAATGAGCAGTTCTTC.

The chain has TRBV30 and TRBJ1-3; the D gene is possibly TRBD1 (6 bases). Germline lookup yields CDR1 GTSNPN and CDR2 SVGIG (reference sequence). The CDR3 runs to 13 residues. V dropped 2 bases and J dropped 7 bases, with 12 bases sitting between them. CDR3: CAWSTGTSNTIYF. CDR3 bases: TGTGCCTGGAGTACCGGGACATCGAACACCATATATTTT.

The chain's CDR3 is CSVDEGEQYF. DNA of the CDR3: TGCAGCGTTGATGAGGGCGAGCAGTACTTC. The rearrangement uses TRBV29-1 and TRBJ2-7; tentative D call: TRBD2 (5 bases). V lost 3 bases and J lost 6, with 6 bases in between. The CDR3 contains 10 residues. Germline CDR1 SQVTM, CDR2 ANQGSEA.

The rearrangement links TRBV3-1 to TRBJ2-7; 8 bases are shared with TRBD2. Per germline, CDR1 LGHDT and CDR2 YNNKEL (reference sequence). With 2 bases clipped from V and 6 bases from J, the junction kept 9 bases outside the gene matches. The CDR3 runs to 15 residues. The CDR3 DNA reads TGTGCCAGCAGCCAAAACACGGGACTAGTGGGCGAGCAGTACTTC. Its protein product is CASSQNTGLVGEQYF.

The gene calls are TRBV9 and TRBJ1-2; D gene unclear. Deletions cut 0 bases from V and 8 bases from J, with 8 bases between. CDR3 length: 12 residues. Germline V gene lookup returns CDR1 SGDLS and CDR2 YYNGEE. CDR3 sequence (DNA): TGTGCCAGCAGCGTAGTTAATGGAGGCTACACCTTC. The encoded protein is CASSVVNGGYTF.